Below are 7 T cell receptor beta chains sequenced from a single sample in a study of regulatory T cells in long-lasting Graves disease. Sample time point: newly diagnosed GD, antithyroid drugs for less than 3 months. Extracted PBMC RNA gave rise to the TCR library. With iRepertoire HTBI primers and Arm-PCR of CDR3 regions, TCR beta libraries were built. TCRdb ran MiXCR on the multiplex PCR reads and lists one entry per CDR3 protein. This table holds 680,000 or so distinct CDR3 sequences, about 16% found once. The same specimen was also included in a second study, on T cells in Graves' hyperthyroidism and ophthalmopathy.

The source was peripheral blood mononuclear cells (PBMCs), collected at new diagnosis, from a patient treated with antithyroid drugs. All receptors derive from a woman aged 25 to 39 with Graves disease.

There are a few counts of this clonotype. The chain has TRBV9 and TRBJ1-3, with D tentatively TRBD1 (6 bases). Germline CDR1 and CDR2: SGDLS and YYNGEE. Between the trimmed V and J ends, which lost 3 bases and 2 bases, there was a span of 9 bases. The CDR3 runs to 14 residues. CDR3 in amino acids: CASSEGGAGNTIYF. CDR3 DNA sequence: TGTGCCAGCAGCGAGGGGGGTGCTGGAAACACCATATATTTT. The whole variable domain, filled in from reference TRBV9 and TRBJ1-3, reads DSGVTQTPKHLITATGQRVTLRCSPRSGDLSVYWYQQSLDQGLQFLIQYYNGEERAKGNILERFSAQQFPDLHSELNLSSLELGDSALYFCASSEGGAGNTIYFGEGSWLTVV.

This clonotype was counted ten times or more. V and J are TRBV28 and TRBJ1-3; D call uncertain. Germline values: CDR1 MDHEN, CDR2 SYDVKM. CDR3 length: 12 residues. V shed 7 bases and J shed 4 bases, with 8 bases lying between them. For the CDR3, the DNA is TGTGCCAGCACCCGGACGGGAAACACCATATATTTT. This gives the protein CASTRTGNTIYF.

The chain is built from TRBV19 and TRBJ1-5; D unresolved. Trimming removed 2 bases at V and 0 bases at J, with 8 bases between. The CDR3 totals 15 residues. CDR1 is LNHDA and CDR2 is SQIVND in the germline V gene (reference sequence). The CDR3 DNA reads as TGTGCCAGTAGTATAAAAGTCTATAGCAATCAGCCCCAGCATTTT. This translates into CASSIKVYSNQPQHF.

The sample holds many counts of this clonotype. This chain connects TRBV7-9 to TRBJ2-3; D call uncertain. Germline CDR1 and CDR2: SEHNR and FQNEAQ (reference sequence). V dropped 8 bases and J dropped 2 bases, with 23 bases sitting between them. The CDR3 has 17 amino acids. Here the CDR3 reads CASALGPTWALTDTQYF. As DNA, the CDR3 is TGTGCCAGCGCGTTGGGTCCCACTTGGGCCCTCACAGATACGCAGTATTTT.

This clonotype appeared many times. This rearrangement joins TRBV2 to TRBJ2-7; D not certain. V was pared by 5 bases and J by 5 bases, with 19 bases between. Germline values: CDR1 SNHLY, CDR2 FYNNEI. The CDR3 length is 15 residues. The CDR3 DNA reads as TGTGCCAGCAGTTTTACAACACCCCAAGTCGACGAGCAGTACTTC. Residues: CASSFTTPQVDEQYF.

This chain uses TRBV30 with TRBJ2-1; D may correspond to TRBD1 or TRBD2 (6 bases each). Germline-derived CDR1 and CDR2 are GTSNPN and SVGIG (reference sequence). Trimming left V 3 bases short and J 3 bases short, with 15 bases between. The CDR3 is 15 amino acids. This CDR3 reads CAWRLTGAGYNEQFF. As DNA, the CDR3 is TGTGCCTGGAGGTTGACGGGGGCGGGCTACAATGAGCAGTTCTTC.

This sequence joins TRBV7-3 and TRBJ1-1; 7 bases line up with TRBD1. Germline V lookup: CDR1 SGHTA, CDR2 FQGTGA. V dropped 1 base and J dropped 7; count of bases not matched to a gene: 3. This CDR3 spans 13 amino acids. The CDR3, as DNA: TGTGCCAGCAGCTTAAGCCGGGACAGTGAAGCTTTCTTT. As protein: CASSLSRDSEAFF.